The clone carrying this T cell receptor beta chain was seen repeatedly, ten times or more. Its antigen is as yet unknown. This record comes from a study of T-cell reconstitution after alpha-beta-depleted transplantation in children. General study findings and limits: Day-60 TCRbeta diversity that was high in some patients was derived from surviving recipient T cells and thymic progenitors. Reported findings indicate that, about two months after transplant, alpha-beta T cells came from several hundred expanded clones, which were derived from non-depleted graft cells. By one year post-transplant, T-cell counts and diversity largely arose from T cells that were newly produced.

Unique molecular identifiers were used to barcode this TCRbeta library. TCRdb called the PCR reads again in MiXCR, with one record for every CDR3 protein. The sample carries roughly 500,000 distinct CDR3 sequences, roughly a tenth recorded once. The CDR3 covers 12 residues. Germline CDR1 is GTSNPN and CDR2 is SVGIG (reference sequence). V was pared by 6 bases and J by 2 bases, with 10 bases between. The clonotype originates from a child aged 2-9 years with inherited bone marrow failure, due to receive a stem cell transplant. Specimen: PBMCs, collected before TCRalphabeta/CD19-depleted stem cell transplant. This chain connects TRBV30 to TRBJ1-2; unclear D gene. The CDR3 DNA follows: TGTGCCTGCAGCATGGGAAACTATGGCTACACCTTC. This codes for CACSMGNYGYTF. Complete variable domain (other parts from reference TRBV30 and TRBJ1-2): SQTIHQWPATLVQPVGSPLSLECTVEGTSNPNLYWYRQAAGRGLQLLFYSVGIGQISSEVPQNLSASRPQDRQFILSSKKLLLSDSGFYLCACSMGNYGYTFGSGTRLTVV.